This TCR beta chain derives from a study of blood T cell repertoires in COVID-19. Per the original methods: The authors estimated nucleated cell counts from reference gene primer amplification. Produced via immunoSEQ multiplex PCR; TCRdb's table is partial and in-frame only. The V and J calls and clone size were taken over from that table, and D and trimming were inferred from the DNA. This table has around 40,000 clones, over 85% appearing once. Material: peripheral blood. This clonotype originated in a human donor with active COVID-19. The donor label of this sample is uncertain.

CDR3 coding DNA: TGTGCCAGCAGCGAATCGGGACAGACGGCATCCGGCTCTGGAAACACCATATATTTT. Translating it yields CASSESGQTASGSGNTIYF. This chain connects TRBV6-1 to TRBJ1-3, with TRBD1 matching 7 bases. The J segment lost 0 bases and the V segment lost 6 bases, leaving 17 bases of the junction unmatched. The CDR3 is 19 amino acids. Germline CDR1 reads MNHNS; CDR2 reads SASEGT.